Each of the 9 T cell receptor beta chains below was sequenced from the same sample in a study of response to subunit inactivated influenza vaccine. TCRdb fed the RT-PCR reads into MiXCR, producing one record per CDR3 protein. The repertoire holds about 700,000 distinct CDR3 sequences, with 11% to 15% as singletons. Sequencing was performed on PBMCs from blood, taken around two weeks before vaccination. The receptor set was obtained from a man over 45 who received an inactivated influenza vaccine.

V gene TRBV4-2 combines with J gene TRBJ1-4; D gene ambiguous. CDR3 length: 15 residues. Trimming took off 1 base at V and 4 bases at J, with 10 bases between the two ends. CDR1 is LGHNA, CDR2 YNFKEQ, per germline. Here the CDR3 reads CASSQVRAVNEKLFF. The CDR3 DNA sequence: TGTGCCAGCAGCCAAGTGAGGGCAGTTAATGAAAAACTGTTTTTT.

The chain employs TRBV30 and TRBJ2-1; 8 bases match TRBD2. V dropped 2 bases and J dropped 3; count of bases not matched to a gene: 6. The CDR3 is 15 residues long. Per germline, CDR1 GTSNPN and CDR2 SVGIG (reference sequence). For the CDR3, the DNA is TGTGCCTGGAGTCGAATAGCGGGGAGCTACAATGAGCAGTTCTTC. Amino acids: CAWSRIAGSYNEQFF.

This clonotype was recorded at least ten times. V usage is TRBV7-8 and J usage is TRBJ2-5; D possibly corresponds to TRBD1 (5 bases). This CDR3 contains 16 residues. V lost 8 bases and J lost 1, with 20 bases in between. Germline CDR1 and CDR2: SGHVS and FQNEAQ. The CDR3 DNA follows: TGTGCCAGCGCCTCAATCCAGACAGTAACCCAAGAGACCCAGTACTTC. Protein product: CASASIQTVTQETQYF.

The chain carries TRBV7-9 and TRBJ2-5; D possibly uses TRBD1 or TRBD2 (7 bases each). The V end lost 5 bases, the J end lost 2 bases, and 12 bases lay between the germline ends. Germline values: CDR1 SEHNR, CDR2 FQNEAQ (reference sequence). The CDR3 loop spans 14 amino acids. The CDR3 here is CASSKRDRQETQYF. The CDR3 nucleotides are TGTGCCAGCAGCAAGCGGGACAGACAAGAGACCCAGTACTTC.

In this sample, this clonotype turned up a few times. The chain joins TRBV24-1 to TRBJ2-7; 7 bases line up with TRBD1. This CDR3 has 15 residues. Trimming took 8 bases from V and 3 from J; bases not matched to a gene: 12. Germline lookup yields CDR1 KGHDR and CDR2 SFDVKD. In DNA form, the CDR3 reads TGTGCCACCATGAAAGGAGGCACAGGGGACTACGAGCAGTACTTC. Its translation: CATMKGGTGDYEQYF.

The chain's CDR3 is CASSRNRDKDTQYF. The CDR3 bases are TGCGCCAGCAGCCGGAACAGGGACAAGGATACGCAGTATTTT. The gene calls are TRBV4-3 and TRBJ2-3; maybe TRBD1 (6 bases). The length of the CDR3 is 14 residues. The germline V gene encodes CDR1 LGHNA and CDR2 YSLEER. With 4 bases removed from V and 6 bases from J, the gap between germline ends came to 14 bases.

This clonotype was observed many times. This chain uses TRBV9 with TRBJ1-1; D ambiguous. This CDR3 has 13 residues. V was pared by 0 bases and J by 1 base, with 4 bases between. Per germline, CDR1 SGDLS and CDR2 YYNGEE. CDR3 residues: CASSVGPNTEAFF. In DNA, the CDR3 is TGTGCCAGCAGCGTAGGGCCGAACACTGAAGCTTTCTTT.

This clonotype was seen a handful of times. The chain links TRBV5-1 to TRBJ2-1, with a tentative D call TRBD2 (6 bases). Per germline, CDR1 SGHRS and CDR2 YFSETQ. The V gene lost 4 bases and the J gene lost 2 bases, with 16 bases spanning the gap. The CDR3 covers 16 residues. This CDR3 is CASSIPGLHTYNEQFF. The DNA for the CDR3 is TGCGCCAGCAGCATACCGGGACTTCACACCTACAATGAGCAGTTCTTC.

The sample holds many counts of this clonotype. V gene TRBV10-3 combines with J gene TRBJ2-3; 8 positions match TRBD2. Germline V gives CDR1 ENHRY, CDR2 SYGVKD. J was trimmed by 1 base and V by 4 bases; bases with no gene match: 4. This CDR3 contains 15 residues. CDR3 bases: TGTGCCATCAGTGCCGGGGGGGGAGGCACAGATACGCAGTATTTT. This codes for CAISAGGGGTDTQYF.